This TCR beta chain was recovered during a study of cytomegalovirus exposure and HLA in healthy donors. Clones were read by immunoSEQ multiplex PCR, and TCRdb kept only the in-frame ones, dropping some. The sample has about 130,000 clones; about 90% are singletons. Remarks on this clone: As yet, its antigen is unknown.

Overall study results and limits: For most TCR sequences rarity was the rule, although some public TCRs occurred in many donors.

This CDR3 region has 12 residues. CDR1 is SGHTS and CDR2 is YDEGEE in the germline V gene. V dropped 4 bases and J dropped 9 bases, with 11 bases sitting between them. It was the approximately 130-subject validation cohort, separate from the approximately 670-subject first cohort, to which the donors belonged. The sample was PBMCs. This TCR derives from a woman younger than 45 in good health and CMV-seropositive. The chain joins TRBV5-8 to TRBJ2-1, with D possibly being TRBD2 (5 bases). The CDR3 coding sequence is TGTGCCAGCAGCCGTATAGCGTTTGAGCAGTTCTTC. Its translation: CASSRIAFEQFF.